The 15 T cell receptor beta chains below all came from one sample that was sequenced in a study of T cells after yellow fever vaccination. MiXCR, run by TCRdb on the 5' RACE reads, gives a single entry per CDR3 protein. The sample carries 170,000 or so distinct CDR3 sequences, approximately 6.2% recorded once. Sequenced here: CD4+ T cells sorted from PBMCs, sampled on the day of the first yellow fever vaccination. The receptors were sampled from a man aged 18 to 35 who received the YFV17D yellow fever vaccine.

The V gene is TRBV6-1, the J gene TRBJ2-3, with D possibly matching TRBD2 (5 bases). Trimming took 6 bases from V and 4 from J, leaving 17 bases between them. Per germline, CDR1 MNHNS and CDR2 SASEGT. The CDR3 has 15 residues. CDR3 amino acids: CASSSPAGSPDTQYF. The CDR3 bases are TGTGCCAGCAGCTCCCCCGCGGGTAGTCCAGATACGCAGTATTTT.

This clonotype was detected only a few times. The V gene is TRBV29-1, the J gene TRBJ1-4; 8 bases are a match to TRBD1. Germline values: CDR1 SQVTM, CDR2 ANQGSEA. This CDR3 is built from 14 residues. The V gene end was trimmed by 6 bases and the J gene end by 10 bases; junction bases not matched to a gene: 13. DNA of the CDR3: TGCAGCGTGGAGACAGGGGCCGGGTTGGGAAAACTGTTTTTT. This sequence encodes CSVETGAGLGKLFF.

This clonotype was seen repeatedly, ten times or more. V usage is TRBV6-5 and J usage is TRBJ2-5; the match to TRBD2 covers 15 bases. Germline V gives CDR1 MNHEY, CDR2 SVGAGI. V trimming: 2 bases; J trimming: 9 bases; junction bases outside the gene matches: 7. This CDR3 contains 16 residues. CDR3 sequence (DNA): TGTGCCAGCAGTTACGGGACTAGCGGGGGGCCCAGGGCCCAGTACTTC. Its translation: CASSYGTSGGPRAQYF.

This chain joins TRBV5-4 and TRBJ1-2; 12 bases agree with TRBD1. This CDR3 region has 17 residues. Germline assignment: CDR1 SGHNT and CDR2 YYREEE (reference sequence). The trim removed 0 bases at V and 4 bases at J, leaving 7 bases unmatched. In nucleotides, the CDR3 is TGTGCCAGCAGCTTGGCCCCGACGGGACAGGGGGCCTATGGCTACACCTTC. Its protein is CASSLAPTGQGAYGYTF.

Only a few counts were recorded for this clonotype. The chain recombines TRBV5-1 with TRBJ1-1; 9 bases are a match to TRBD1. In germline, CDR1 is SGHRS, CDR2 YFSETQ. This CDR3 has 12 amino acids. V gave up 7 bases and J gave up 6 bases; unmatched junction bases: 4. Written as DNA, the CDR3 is TGCGCCAGCCCCAGGACAGGGGCTGAAGCTTTCTTT. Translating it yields CASPRTGAEAFF.

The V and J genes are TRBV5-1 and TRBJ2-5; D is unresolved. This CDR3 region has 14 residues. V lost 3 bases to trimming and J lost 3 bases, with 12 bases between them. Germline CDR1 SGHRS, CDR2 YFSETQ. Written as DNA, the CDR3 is TGCGCCAGCAGCTGGGCCCCCGGTGAAGAGACCCAGTACTTC. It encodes CASSWAPGEETQYF.

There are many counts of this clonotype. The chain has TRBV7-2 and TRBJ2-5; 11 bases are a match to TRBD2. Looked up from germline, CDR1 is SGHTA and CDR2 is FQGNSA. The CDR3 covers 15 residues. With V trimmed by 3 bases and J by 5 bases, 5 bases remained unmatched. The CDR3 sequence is CASSFRSGGAETQYF. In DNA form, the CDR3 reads TGTGCCAGCAGCTTTCGTAGCGGGGGGGCGGAGACCCAGTACTTC.

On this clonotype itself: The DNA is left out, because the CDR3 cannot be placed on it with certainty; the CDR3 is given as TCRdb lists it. This CDR3 reads CASSQWGSGSFF. The J gene is TRBJ1-1, the V gene TRBV14; no check of the table's D call, TRBD1, against the DNA was made. The germline CDR1 and CDR2 sequences are SGHDN and FVKESK. The length of the CDR3 is 12 amino acids, counting both ends.

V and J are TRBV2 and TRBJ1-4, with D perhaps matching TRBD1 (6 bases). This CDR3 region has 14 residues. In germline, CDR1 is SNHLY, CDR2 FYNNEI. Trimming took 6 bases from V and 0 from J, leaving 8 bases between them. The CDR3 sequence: CASRTGSTNEKLFF. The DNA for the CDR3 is TGTGCCAGCAGGACAGGTTCAACTAATGAAAAACTGTTTTTT.

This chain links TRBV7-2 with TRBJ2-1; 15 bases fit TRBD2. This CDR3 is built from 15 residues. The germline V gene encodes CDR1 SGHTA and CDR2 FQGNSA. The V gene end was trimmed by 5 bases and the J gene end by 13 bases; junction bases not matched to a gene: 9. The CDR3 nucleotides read TGTGCCAGCAGCCCTCCGGGACTAGCGGGGGGAACCCAGTTCTTC. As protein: CASSPPGLAGGTQFF. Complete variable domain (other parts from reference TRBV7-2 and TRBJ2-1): GAGVSQSPSNKVTEKGKDVELRCDPISGHTALYWYRQSLGQGLEFLIYFQGNSAPDKSGLPSDRFSAERTGGSVSTLTIQRTQQEDSAVYLCASSPPGLAGGTQFFGPGTRLTVL.

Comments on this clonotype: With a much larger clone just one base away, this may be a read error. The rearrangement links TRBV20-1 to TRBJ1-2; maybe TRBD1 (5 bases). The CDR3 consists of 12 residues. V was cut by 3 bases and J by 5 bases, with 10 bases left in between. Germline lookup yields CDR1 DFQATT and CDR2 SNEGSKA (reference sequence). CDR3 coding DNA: TGCAGTGCTAGGACAGAGAAGTATGGCTACACCTTC. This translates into CSARTEKYGYTF.

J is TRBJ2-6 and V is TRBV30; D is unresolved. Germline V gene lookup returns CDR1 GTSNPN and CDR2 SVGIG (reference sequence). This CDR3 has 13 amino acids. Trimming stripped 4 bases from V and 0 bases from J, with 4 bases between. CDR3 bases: TGTGCCTGGACGCCCTCTGGGGCCAACGTCCTGACTTTC. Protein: CAWTPSGANVLTF.

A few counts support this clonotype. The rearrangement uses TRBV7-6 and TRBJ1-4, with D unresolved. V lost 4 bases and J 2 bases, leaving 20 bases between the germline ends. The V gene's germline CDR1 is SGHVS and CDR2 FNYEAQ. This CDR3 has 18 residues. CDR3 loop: CASSSQRGARRTNEKLFF. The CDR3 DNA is TGTGCCAGCAGCTCGCAGCGGGGTGCAAGGAGGACTAATGAAAAACTGTTTTTT.

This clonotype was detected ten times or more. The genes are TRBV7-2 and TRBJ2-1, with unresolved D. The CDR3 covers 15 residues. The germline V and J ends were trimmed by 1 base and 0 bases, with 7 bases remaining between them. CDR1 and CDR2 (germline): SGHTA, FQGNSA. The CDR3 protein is CASSLVFSSYNEQFF. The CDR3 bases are TGTGCCAGCAGCTTAGTTTTCTCCTCCTACAATGAGCAGTTCTTC.

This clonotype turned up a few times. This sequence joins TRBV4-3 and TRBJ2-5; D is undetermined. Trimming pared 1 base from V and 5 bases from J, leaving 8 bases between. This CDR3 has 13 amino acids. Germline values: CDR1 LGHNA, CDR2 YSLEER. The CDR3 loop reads CASSQVLLETQYF. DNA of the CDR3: TGCGCCAGCAGCCAAGTTTTGTTGGAGACCCAGTACTTC.